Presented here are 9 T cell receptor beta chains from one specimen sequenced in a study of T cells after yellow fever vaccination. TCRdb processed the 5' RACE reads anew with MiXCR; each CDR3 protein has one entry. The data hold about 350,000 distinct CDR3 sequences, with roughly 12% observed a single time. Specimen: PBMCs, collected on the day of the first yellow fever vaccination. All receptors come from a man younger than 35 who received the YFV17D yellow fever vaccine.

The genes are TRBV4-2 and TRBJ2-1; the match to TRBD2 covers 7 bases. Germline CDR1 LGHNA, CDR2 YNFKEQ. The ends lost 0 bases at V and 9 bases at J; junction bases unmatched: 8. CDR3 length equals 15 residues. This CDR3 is CASSQEGVGGGEQFF. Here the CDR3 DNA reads TGTGCCAGCAGCCAAGAGGGGGTGGGCGGGGGTGAGCAGTTCTTC.

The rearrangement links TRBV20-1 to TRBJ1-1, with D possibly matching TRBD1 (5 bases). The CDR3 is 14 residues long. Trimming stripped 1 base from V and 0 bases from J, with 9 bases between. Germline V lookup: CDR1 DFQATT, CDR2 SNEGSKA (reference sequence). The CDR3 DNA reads TGCAGTGCTAGAGCAGGGAGCGTGAACACTGAAGCTTTCTTT. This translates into CSARAGSVNTEAFF.

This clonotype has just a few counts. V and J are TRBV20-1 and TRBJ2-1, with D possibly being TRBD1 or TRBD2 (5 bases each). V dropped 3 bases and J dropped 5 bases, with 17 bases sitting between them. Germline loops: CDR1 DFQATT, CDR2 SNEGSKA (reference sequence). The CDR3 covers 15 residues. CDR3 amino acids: CSARGPTRGDNEQFF. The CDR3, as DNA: TGCAGTGCTAGGGGGCCCACCCGGGGTGACAATGAGCAGTTCTTC.

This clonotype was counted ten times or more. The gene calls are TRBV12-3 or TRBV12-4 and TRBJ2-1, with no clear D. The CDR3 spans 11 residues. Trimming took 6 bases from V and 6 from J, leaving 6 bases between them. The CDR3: CASSRRNEQFF. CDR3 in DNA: TGTGCCAGCAGCCGCCGCAATGAGCAGTTCTTC.

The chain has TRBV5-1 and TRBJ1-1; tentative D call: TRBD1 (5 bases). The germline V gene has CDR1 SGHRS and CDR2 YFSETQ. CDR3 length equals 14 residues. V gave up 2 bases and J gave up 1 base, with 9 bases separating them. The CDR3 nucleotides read TGCGCCAGCAGCTTAGGACACTCGAACACTGAAGCTTTCTTT. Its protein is CASSLGHSNTEAFF.

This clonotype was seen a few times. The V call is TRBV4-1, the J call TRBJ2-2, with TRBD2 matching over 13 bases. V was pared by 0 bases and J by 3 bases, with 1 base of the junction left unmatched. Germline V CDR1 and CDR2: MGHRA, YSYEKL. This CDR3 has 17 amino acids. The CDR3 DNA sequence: TGCGCCAGCAGCCAAGAACTAGCGGGGGGGTACACCGGGGAGCTGTTTTTT. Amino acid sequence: CASSQELAGGYTGELFF.

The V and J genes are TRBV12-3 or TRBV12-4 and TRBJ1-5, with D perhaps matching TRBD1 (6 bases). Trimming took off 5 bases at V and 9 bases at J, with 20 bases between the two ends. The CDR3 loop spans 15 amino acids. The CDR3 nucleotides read TGTGCCAGCAGTCCCGGGGGGGGCGCGGGTCGGCCCCAGCATTTT. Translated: CASSPGGGAGRPQHF.

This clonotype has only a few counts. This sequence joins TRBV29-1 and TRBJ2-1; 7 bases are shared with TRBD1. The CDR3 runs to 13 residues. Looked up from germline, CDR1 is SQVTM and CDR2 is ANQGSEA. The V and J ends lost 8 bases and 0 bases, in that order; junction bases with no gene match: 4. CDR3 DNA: TGCAGCATAAACAGGGGCTCCTACAATGAGCAGTTCTTC. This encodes CSINRGSYNEQFF.

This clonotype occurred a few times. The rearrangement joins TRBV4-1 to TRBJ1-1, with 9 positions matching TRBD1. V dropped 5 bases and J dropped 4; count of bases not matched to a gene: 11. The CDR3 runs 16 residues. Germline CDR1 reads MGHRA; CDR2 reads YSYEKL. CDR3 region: CASSWWTGALTTEAFF. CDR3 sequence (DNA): TGCGCCAGCAGCTGGTGGACAGGGGCGTTGACCACTGAAGCTTTCTTT.